These T cell receptor beta chains were read from a single sample in a study of cytomegalovirus exposure and HLA in healthy donors. Measured with immunoSEQ multiplex PCR; TCRdb has only the in-frame clones, and not every one. The table includes some 95,000 clones, about four fifths detected once. Sequencing input: PBMCs. These receptors originate from a man in his thirties or forties in good health and CMV-seronegative. Both conserved end residues are part of each CDR3. Each record gives: D gene, J gene, clone size, CDR3 length, V gene, CDR3 protein, CDR3 DNA. The D gene is left open where the match is weak. Rows give clone size only sometimes, using once, few, many, or a class for an expanded clone.

. TRBJ1-1 . 15 TRBV15 CATSRGGHLNTEAFF TGTGCCACCAGCCGGGGGGGACATCTGAACACTGAAGCTTTCTTT
. TRBJ2-7 . 12 TRBV14 CASSPGAYEQYF TGTGCCAGCAGCCCAGGGGCCTACGAGCAGTACTTC
. TRBJ2-7 . 14 TRBV6-1 CASVREVGPYEQYF TGTGCCAGCGTCAGGGAGGTCGGGCCCTACGAGCAGTACTTC
TRBD2 TRBJ2-3 . 15 TRBV25-1 CASSERLAGGDTQYF TGTGCCAGCAGTGAACGTCTAGCGGGAGGAGATACGCAGTATTTT
. TRBJ2-5 . 14 TRBV5-4 CASSPIDTEETQYF TGTGCCAGCAGCCCGATTGACACAGAAGAGACCCAGTACTTC
. TRBJ2-1 . 14 TRBV5-4 CASSGGGLLNEQFF TGTGCCAGCAGCGGGGGCGGATTGTTGAATGAGCAGTTCTTC
TRBD1 TRBJ1-5 . 16 TRBV28 CASIRGGQGSNQPQHF TGTGCCAGCATTCGCGGGGGACAGGGGAGCAATCAGCCCCAGCATTTT
TRBD1 TRBJ1-1 . 17 TRBV14 CASTSGTGRDMNTEAFF TGTGCCAGCACCTCCGGGACAGGGAGAGACATGAACACTGAAGCTTTCTTT
TRBD1 TRBJ2-5 once 16 TRBV5-4 CASSSGRDRGQETQYF TGTGCCAGCAGCTCGGGCCGGGACAGGGGCCAAGAGACCCAGTACTTC
TRBD1 TRBJ2-7 . 14 TRBV5-4 CASSGDRGTYEQYF TGTGCCAGCAGCGGGGACAGGGGGACCTACGAGCAGTACTTC
. TRBJ2-3 . 14 TRBV5-6 CASSLDRDTDTQYF TGTGCCAGCAGCCTGGACAGAGACACAGATACGCAGTATTTT
. TRBJ2-2 . 14 TRBV5-4 CASSLGGATGELFF TGTGCCAGCAGCTTGGGCGGGGCAACCGGGGAGCTGTTTTTT
. TRBJ2-7 . 12 TRBV7-2 CASSLTVHEQYF TGTGCCAGCAGCTTAACGGTCCACGAGCAGTACTTC
TRBD2 TRBJ2-5 . 16 TRBV11-2 CASRPTSGGAGETQYF TGTGCCAGCAGGCCTACTAGCGGGGGGGCCGGGGAGACCCAGTACTTC
TRBD2 TRBJ2-3 . 16 TRBV4-2 CASRFSGGDGTDTQYF TGTGCCAGCAGATTTAGCGGGGGGGATGGCACAGATACGCAGTATTTT
. TRBJ2-6 . 15 TRBV6-4 CASSDSRSGANVLTF TGTGCCAGCAGTGACTCCCGCTCTGGGGCCAACGTCCTGACTTTC
TRBD1 TRBJ2-6 . 15 TRBV6-1 CASSDQGAGANVLTF TGTGCCAGCAGTGATCAGGGGGCTGGGGCCAACGTCCTGACTTTC
. TRBJ2-7 . 16 TRBV21-1 CASSSALRDTSYEQYF TGTGCCAGCAGCTCGGCGCTACGGGACACTTCCTACGAGCAGTACTTC
. TRBJ1-1 . 16 TRBV14 CASSRGGAGANTEAFF TGTGCCAGCAGCCGGGGGGGAGCGGGCGCAAACACTGAAGCTTTCTTT
. TRBJ2-5 . 12 TRBV6-1 CASSERQETQYF TGTGCCAGCAGTGAACGTCAAGAGACCCAGTACTTC
TRBD1 TRBJ1-1 . 17 TRBV5-6 CASSLGGQGFLNTEAFF TGTGCCAGCAGCTTGGGGGGACAGGGCTTTTTGAACACTGAAGCTTTCTTT
. TRBJ1-2 . 16 TRBV7-2 CASSYGVSRVPYGYTF TGTGCCAGCAGCTATGGAGTTAGTCGGGTACCCTATGGCTACACCTTC
. TRBJ2-2 . 15 TRBV6-5 CASSYFGAGPGELFF TGTGCCAGCAGTTACTTTGGTGCGGGTCCCGGGGAGCTGTTTTTT
TRBD2 TRBJ2-7 . 12 TRBV5-1 CASSAGGNEQYF TGCGCCAGCTCGGCCGGGGGGAACGAGCAGTACTTC
TRBD1 TRBJ2-5 . 16 TRBV18 CASSPKETGYQETQYF TGTGCCAGCTCACCAAAGGAGACAGGGTACCAAGAGACCCAGTACTTC
TRBD1 TRBJ1-5 once 16 TRBV27 CASSLSVQGGNQPQHF TGTGCCAGCAGTTTATCGGTACAGGGGGGCAATCAGCCCCAGCATTTT
. TRBJ2-5 . 15 TRBV21-1 CASTPLAEYQETQYF TGTGCCAGCACCCCGCTAGCCGAGTACCAAGAGACCCAGTACTTC
. TRBJ1-2 . 13 TRBV2 CASSRTVNYGYTF TGTGCCAGCAGTAGAACGGTTAACTATGGCTACACCTTC
. TRBJ1-2 . 13 TRBV9 CASSVGDDYGYTF TGTGCCAGCAGCGTAGGAGATGACTATGGCTACACCTTC
. TRBJ1-3 . 15 TRBV5-1 CASSLDGGAGNTIYF TGCGCCAGCAGCTTGGACGGGGGAGCTGGAAACACCATATATTTT
. TRBJ1-2 . 13 TRBV19 CASSMGLSYGYTF TGTGCCAGTAGTATGGGACTATCCTATGGCTACACCTTC
TRBD2 TRBJ2-7 . 14 TRBV10-1 CASSGRTSGSEQYF TGCGCCAGCAGTGGTAGGACTAGCGGGAGCGAGCAGTACTTC
TRBD2 TRBJ2-3 . 17 TRBV5-6 CASSLRGVAGDADTQYF TGTGCCAGCAGCCTTCGAGGGGTAGCGGGAGACGCAGATACGCAGTATTTT
TRBD1 TRBJ1-2 . 14 TRBV27 CASRRGTGYDGYTF TGTGCCAGCAGAAGGGGGACAGGCTATGATGGCTACACCTTC
TRBD2 TRBJ2-2 . 16 TRBV18 CASSPGAGGVTGELFF TGTGCCAGCTCACCGGGAGCGGGAGGTGTCACCGGGGAGCTGTTTTTT
. TRBJ2-3 . 17 TRBV12-2 CASRLAASLFLTDTQYF TGTGCAAGTCGCTTAGCGGCTAGCTTATTTCTCACAGATACGCAGTATTTT
TRBD1 TRBJ1-1 . 15 TRBV5-4 CASSRQGGVNTEAFF TGTGCCAGCAGCCGACAGGGGGGAGTGAACACTGAAGCTTTCTTT
. TRBJ2-7 once 13 TRBV19 CASSIPGPYEQYF TGTGCCAGTAGTATCCCAGGCCCCTACGAGCAGTACTTC
TRBD1 TRBJ2-3 . 14 TRBV29-1 CSVVEGQDTDTQYF TGCAGCGTTGTAGAAGGACAGGACACAGATACGCAGTATTTT
TRBD1 TRBJ2-2 . 15 TRBV6-6 CASRMGQGNTGELFF TGTGCCAGCAGAATGGGACAGGGCAACACCGGGGAGCTGTTTTTT
TRBD1 TRBJ1-6 . 15 TRBV7-9 CASSSPTGVEGTLHF TGTGCCAGCAGCTCCCCAACAGGGGTTGAAGGGACCCTCCACTTT
TRBD2 TRBJ2-1 few 14 TRBV5-5 CASSPAGGFNEQFF TGTGCCAGCAGCCCGGCGGGGGGATTCAATGAGCAGTTCTTC